This record looks at one T cell receptor beta chain sequence and its context. It may be a read error: a sequence one base away is much more abundant. CDR1 SGHAT and CDR2 FQNNGV come from the germline V gene. The CDR3 length is 10 residues. V was cut by 10 bases and J by 10 bases, with 11 bases left in between. The sample comes from a study of T cells in Graves' hyperthyroidism and ophthalmopathy. TCR beta CDR3 sequences were amplified from RNA transcripts. RT-PCR in the first round (using the HTBI primer set) targeted the TCR CDR3. TCRdb processed the multiplex PCR reads anew with MiXCR; each CDR3 protein has one entry. This table has under 400,000 distinct CDR3 sequences, approximately 14% appearing once.

This receptor was taken from a woman aged 55-69 years with Graves' hyperthyroidism. This chain joins TRBV11-2 and TRBJ2-1, with a weak D call TRBD2 (6 bases). The sequenced sample consisted of blood. The CDR3 here is CATSGGEQFF. CDR3 coding DNA: TGTGCCACCTCAGGAGGGGAGCAGTTCTTC.